The 10 T cell receptor beta chains presented below share a single source sample, sequenced in a study of cytomegalovirus exposure and HLA in healthy donors. The PCR made use of 60 Vbeta and 13 Jbeta primers. Generated by immunoSEQ multiplex PCR, the TCRdb table keeps only in-frame clones and is missing some. The sample carries under 200,000 clones, around 68% recorded once. The sequenced material came from PBMCs. These receptors came from a girl between 5 and 17 years old in good health and CMV-seronegative.

The J gene is TRBJ2-7, the V gene TRBV10-3; 8 bases fit TRBD2. This CDR3 has 15 amino acids. The germline V gene encodes CDR1 ENHRY and CDR2 SYGVKD. The junction had 7 bases not matched to a gene; V was cut back by 3 bases and J by 3 bases. The CDR3 DNA follows: TGTGCCATCAGTGACGAGCGGGGGACGGGCTACGAGCAGTACTTC. It specifies CAISDERGTGYEQYF.

J is TRBJ1-3 and V is TRBV2, with D uncertain. The V and J ends lost 5 bases and 0 bases respectively, with 14 bases between them. Germline assignment: CDR1 SNHLY and CDR2 FYNNEI. The CDR3 loop spans 16 amino acids. The CDR3 DNA sequence: TGTGCCAGCAGTCCCCCCGCGGCCAGCTCTGGAAACACCATATATTTT. Protein product: CASSPPAASSGNTIYF.

V usage is TRBV25-1 and J usage is TRBJ1-2, with D tentatively TRBD1 (6 bases). Germline CDR1 and CDR2: MGHDK and SYGVNS. The CDR3 runs 13 residues. Between the trimmed V and J ends, which lost 4 bases and 2 bases, there was a span of 8 bases. CDR3 region: CASSGTENYGYTF. The DNA for the CDR3 is TGTGCCAGCAGTGGGACAGAGAACTATGGCTACACCTTC.

The rearrangement joins TRBV29-1 to TRBJ1-1, with D possibly being TRBD1 (5 bases). The germline V and J ends were trimmed by 3 bases and 6 bases, with 8 bases remaining between them. There are 11 residues in the CDR3. CDR1 is SQVTM and CDR2 is ANQGSEA in the germline V gene. The CDR3 DNA reads TGCAGCGTTGAGGGAGGGGCTGAAGCTTTCTTT. This gives the protein CSVEGGAEAFF.

V gene TRBV29-1 combines with J gene TRBJ2-5; D ambiguous. The CDR3 is made up of 13 amino acids. Trimming shortened V by 4 bases and J by 2 bases, and 11 bases separated the two germline ends. The V gene's germline CDR1 is SQVTM and CDR2 ANQGSEA. CDR3 bases: TGCAGCGTTGCTCAGGCGCTTCAAGAGACCCAGTACTTC. It translates to CSVAQALQETQYF.

Comment on this clone: A read error may produce the germline difference seen at one junction end. This chain joins TRBV5-1 and TRBJ1-1; tentatively, D is TRBD1 (5 bases). This CDR3 spans 14 amino acids. Germline CDR1 SGHRS, CDR2 YFSETQ. CDR3 DNA sequence: TGCGCCAGCAGTTCCGACAGCATGAACATTGAAGCTTTCTTT. Amino acid sequence: CASSSDSMNIEAFF.

V and J are TRBV27 and TRBJ2-5; no firm D call. Germline-derived CDR1 and CDR2 are MNHEY and SMNVEV (reference sequence). The CDR3 is 16 residues long. The V end lost 5 bases, the J end lost 5 bases, and 21 bases lay between the germline ends. Here the CDR3 DNA reads TGTGCCAGCAGTCCCGACTTGGCACGGCGGTGGGAGACCCAGTACTTC. It translates to CASSPDLARRWETQYF.

Turning to this clone: A read error may produce the germline difference seen at one junction end. The chain combines TRBV28 with TRBJ1-5; D gene unclear. Per the germline V gene, CDR1 is MDHEN and CDR2 is SYDVKM. The CDR3 runs 16 residues. The CDR3 region has the DNA TGTGCCAGCAGTTTATCCCGGAGGGCTGGCAATAAGCCCCAGCATTTT. Translated, it gives CASSLSRRAGNKPQHF.

This clone was seen more than once but under ten times. The chain couples TRBV23-1 to TRBJ1-2, with 7 nucleotides matching TRBD1. TRBV23-1 is placed among ORFs of uncertain function. V was pared by 3 bases and J by 6 bases, with 7 bases of the junction left unmatched. The CDR3 is 14 residues long. This CDR3 is CASSQATGTDGYTF. CDR3 bases: TGCGCCAGCAGTCAGGCGACAGGGACGGATGGCTACACCTTC.

The chain links TRBV10-3 to TRBJ1-5, with TRBD1 matching over 9 bases. The CDR3 is 14 amino acids. The germline V gene has CDR1 ENHRY and CDR2 SYGVKD. The trim removed 6 bases at V and 3 bases at J, leaving 3 bases unmatched. CDR3: CAISRTGDNQPQHF. In nucleotides, the CDR3 is TGTGCCATCAGCCGGACAGGGGACAATCAGCCCCAGCATTTT.